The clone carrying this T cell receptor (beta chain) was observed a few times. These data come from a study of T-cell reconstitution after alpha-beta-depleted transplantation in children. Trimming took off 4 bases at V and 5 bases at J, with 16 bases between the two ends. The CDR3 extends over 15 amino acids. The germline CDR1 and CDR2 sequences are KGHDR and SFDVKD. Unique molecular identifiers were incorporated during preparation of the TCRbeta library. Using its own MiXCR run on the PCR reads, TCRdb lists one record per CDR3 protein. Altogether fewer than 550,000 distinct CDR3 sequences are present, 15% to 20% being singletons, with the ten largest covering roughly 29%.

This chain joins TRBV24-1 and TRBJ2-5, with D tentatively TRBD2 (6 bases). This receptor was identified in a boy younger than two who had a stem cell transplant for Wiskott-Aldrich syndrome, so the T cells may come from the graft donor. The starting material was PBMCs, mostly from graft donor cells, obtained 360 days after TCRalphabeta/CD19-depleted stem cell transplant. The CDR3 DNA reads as TGTGCCACCAGTGAGCCCCGACCGGCGGGGGAGACCCAGTACTTC. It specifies CATSEPRPAGETQYF.